This TCR beta chain originates from a study of blood T cell repertoires in COVID-19. About the study: COVID-19 samples from acute and convalescent phases originated in the United States, Italy and Spain.

The table came from immunoSEQ multiplex PCR; TCRdb's copy has only in-frame clones and leaves some out. The sample shows 69,000 or so clones, around 91% of them seen only once. CDR1 is ENHRY, CDR2 SYGVKD, per germline. This CDR3 comprises 17 residues. V lost 6 bases, J lost 4 bases, and 9 bases stayed unmatched. Sequenced sample: peripheral blood. The TCR originated in a man over 45 with acute or convalescent COVID-19. This chain links TRBV10-3 with TRBJ2-3; TRBD2 matches 14 bases. Here the CDR3 reads CAIRSTSGRAGADTQYF. In DNA, the CDR3 is TGTGCCATCAGGTCGACTAGCGGGAGGGCCGGAGCAGATACGCAGTATTTT.